This T cell receptor (beta chain) comes out of a study of shared clonotypes between healthy human individuals. Notes on the study in general: Among the subsets, naive ones generally showed larger estimated richness than memory ones.

TCRdb's table, derived via immunoSEQ multiplex PCR, lists solely in-frame clones and lacks some. The sample includes around 2.5 million clones, approximately 93% of them seen just once. Trimming removed 7 bases from V and 0 bases from J, with 16 bases in between. The CDR3 is 16 residues long. Germline CDR1 reads SNHLY; CDR2 reads FYNNEI. In the case of this clone: What it binds is not known.

This sequence originates from a man younger than 35 in good health. Some clones in this sample may be carry-over from other donors' samples. The chain carries TRBV2 and TRBJ2-1; perhaps TRBD1 as D (5 bases). The sample consisted of naive CD4+ T cells from PBMCs. Subset of the sample: CD45RA+ positively selected. In DNA, the CDR3 is TGTGCCAGCACGACAGCCCATATAAGCTCCTACAATGAGCAGTTCTTC. It yields the protein CASTTAHISSYNEQFF.